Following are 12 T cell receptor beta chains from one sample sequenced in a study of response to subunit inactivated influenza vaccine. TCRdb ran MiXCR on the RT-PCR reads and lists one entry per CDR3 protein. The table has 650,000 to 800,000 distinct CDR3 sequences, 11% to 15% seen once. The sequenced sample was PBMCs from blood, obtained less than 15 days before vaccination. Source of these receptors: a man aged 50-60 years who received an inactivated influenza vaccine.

The CDR3 here is CASRPGGAWDTQYF. CDR3 in DNA: TGTGCCAGCAGGCCCGGGGGGGCTTGGGATACGCAGTATTTT. The chain links TRBV7-2 to TRBJ2-3, with 8 bases aligning to TRBD2. This CDR3 contains 14 residues. Germline values: CDR1 SGHTA, CDR2 FQGNSA. After removal of 6 bases from V and 6 bases from J, the junction contained 8 bases not matched to a gene.

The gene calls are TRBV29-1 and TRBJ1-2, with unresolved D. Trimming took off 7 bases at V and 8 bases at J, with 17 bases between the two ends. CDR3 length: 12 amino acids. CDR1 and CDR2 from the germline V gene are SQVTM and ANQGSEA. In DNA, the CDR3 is TGCAGCGCCCAGGACCGGCTCTTCGGCTACACCTTC. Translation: CSAQDRLFGYTF.

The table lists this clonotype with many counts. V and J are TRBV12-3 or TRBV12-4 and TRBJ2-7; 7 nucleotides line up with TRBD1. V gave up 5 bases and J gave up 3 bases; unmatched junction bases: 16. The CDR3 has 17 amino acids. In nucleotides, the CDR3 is TGTGCCAGCAGTCCCGCTCACCTGACAGGGTCCCACTACGAGCAGTACTTC. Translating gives CASSPAHLTGSHYEQYF.

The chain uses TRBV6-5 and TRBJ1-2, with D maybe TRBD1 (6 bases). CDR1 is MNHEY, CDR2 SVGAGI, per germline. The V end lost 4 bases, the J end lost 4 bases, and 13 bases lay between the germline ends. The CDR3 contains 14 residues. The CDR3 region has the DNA TGTGCCAGCAGTTTACAGGGCGAGGGCTATGGCTACACCTTC. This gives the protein CASSLQGEGYGYTF.

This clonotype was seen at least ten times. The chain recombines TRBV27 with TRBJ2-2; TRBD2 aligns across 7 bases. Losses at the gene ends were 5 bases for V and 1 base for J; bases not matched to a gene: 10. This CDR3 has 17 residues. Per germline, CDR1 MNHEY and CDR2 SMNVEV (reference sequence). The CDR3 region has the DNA TGTGCCAGCAGTCCCCTCTGGACTAGGAGGAACACCGGGGAGCTGTTTTTT. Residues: CASSPLWTRRNTGELFF.

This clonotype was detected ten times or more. CDR3 loop: CSARDTEMSSYNEQFF. DNA of the CDR3: TGCAGTGCTAGAGATACGGAAATGAGCTCCTACAATGAGCAGTTCTTC. The chain is built from TRBV20-1 and TRBJ2-1; D is ambiguous. The CDR3 covers 16 residues. The germline CDR1 and CDR2 sequences are DFQATT and SNEGSKA (reference sequence). V was cut by 0 bases and J by 0 bases, with 12 bases left in between.

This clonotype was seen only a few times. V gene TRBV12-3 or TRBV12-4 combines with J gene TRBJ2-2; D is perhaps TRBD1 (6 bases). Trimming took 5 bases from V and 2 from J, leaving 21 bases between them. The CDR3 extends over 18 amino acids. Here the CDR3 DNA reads TGTGCCAGCAGTCCTACAAATTACTGGACAGAAAACACCGGGGAGCTGTTTTTT. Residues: CASSPTNYWTENTGELFF.

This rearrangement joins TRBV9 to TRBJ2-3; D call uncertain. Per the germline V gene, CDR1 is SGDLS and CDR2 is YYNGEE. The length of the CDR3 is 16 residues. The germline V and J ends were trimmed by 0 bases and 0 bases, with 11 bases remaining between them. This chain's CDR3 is CASSVGLQASTDTQYF. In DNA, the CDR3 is TGTGCCAGCAGCGTAGGGCTACAAGCTAGCACAGATACGCAGTATTTT.

CDR3 in amino acids: CASRQGGQGFNQPQHF. The CDR3 DNA sequence: TGTGCCAGCAGACAGGGGGGACAGGGTTTCAATCAGCCCCAGCATTTT. The chain couples TRBV6-2 or TRBV6-3 to TRBJ1-5, with 9 bases matching TRBD1. The V gene end was trimmed by 6 bases and the J gene end by 3 bases; junction bases not matched to a gene: 9. The CDR3 is 16 amino acids. Germline V CDR1 and CDR2: MNHEY, SVGEGT.

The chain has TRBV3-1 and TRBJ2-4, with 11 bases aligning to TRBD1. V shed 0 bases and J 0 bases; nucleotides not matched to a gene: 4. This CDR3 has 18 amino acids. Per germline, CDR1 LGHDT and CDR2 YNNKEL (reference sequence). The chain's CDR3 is CASSQDRDRGIAKNIQYF. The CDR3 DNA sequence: TGTGCCAGCAGCCAAGACCGGGACAGGGGGATAGCCAAAAACATTCAGTACTTC.

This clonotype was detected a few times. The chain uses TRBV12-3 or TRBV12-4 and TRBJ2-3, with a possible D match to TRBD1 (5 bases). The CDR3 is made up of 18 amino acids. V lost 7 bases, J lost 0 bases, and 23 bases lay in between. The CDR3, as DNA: TGTGCCAGCACTCACCTTGGAAGGGGCAGCATTAGCACAGATACGCAGTATTTT. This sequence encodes CASTHLGRGSISTDTQYF.

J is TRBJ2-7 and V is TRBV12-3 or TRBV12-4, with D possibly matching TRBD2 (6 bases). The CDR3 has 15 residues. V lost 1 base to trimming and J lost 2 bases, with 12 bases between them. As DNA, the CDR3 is TGTGCCAGCAGTTTAGGTGGGAGGCGGGCCTACGAGCAGTACTTC. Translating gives CASSLGGRRAYEQYF.